This T cell receptor beta chain was found in a study of blood T cell repertoires in COVID-19. Study context: Italy, Spain and the United States were the sources of the convalescent and acute COVID-19 samples. PBMCs, B-cell-depleted T cells, or T cells provided the cDNA or gDNA that made up the material.

Sequenced by immunoSEQ multiplex PCR; TCRdb stores in-frame clones only, minus some. The sample yields hundreds of thousands of clones, nearly 90% seen once. CDR3 size: 17 residues. V lost 7 bases and J lost 1; bases outside the gene matches: 8. Germline assignment: CDR1 LGHDT and CDR2 YNNKEL (reference sequence). The chain recombines TRBV3-1 (or the pseudogene TRBV3-2) with TRBJ2-1, with 12 bases matching TRBD2. The receptor comes from a woman under 40 with COVID-19, enrolled during active disease. Sequencing used peripheral blood. CDR3 bases: TGTGCCAGCACAGGACTAGCGGGATTACCTTCCTACAATGAGCAGTTCTTC. Amino acids: CASTGLAGLPSYNEQFF.